This T cell receptor beta chain is from a study of blood T cell repertoires in COVID-19. Study background: T cells, B-cell-depleted T cells, or PBMCs supplied cDNA or gDNA.

Authors' data handling: Scientists estimated how many nucleated cells there were by amplifying reference gene primers. Profiled with immunoSEQ multiplex PCR; TCRdb holds only in-frame clones, not every one. D and trimming come from the DNA, and the V and J calls and clone size come from that table. Of over 200,000 clones listed, approximately 86% are singletons. Germline assignment: CDR1 SGHAT and CDR2 FQNNGV. V lost 2 bases, J lost 5 bases, and 5 bases stayed unmatched. The length of the CDR3 is 15 residues. Sample: peripheral blood. The sequence was obtained from a woman in her thirties who had recovered from COVID-19. The chain has TRBV11-2 and TRBJ2-1; 8 nucleotides agree with TRBD1. CDR3 nucleotide sequence: TGTGCCAGCAGCTTACTCCAGGGGGCCCACAATGAGCAGTTCTTC. Protein: CASSLLQGAHNEQFF.